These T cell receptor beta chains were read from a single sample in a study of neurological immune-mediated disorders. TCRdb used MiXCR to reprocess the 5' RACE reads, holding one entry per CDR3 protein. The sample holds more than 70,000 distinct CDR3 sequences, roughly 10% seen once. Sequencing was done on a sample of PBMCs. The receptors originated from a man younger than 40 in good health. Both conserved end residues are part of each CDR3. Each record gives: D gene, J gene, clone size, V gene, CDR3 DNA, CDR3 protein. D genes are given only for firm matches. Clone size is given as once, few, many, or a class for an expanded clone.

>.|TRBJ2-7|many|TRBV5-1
TGCGCCAGCAGCTTGTCAGGGGATGGGAGCTCCTACGAGCAGTACTTC
CASSLSGDGSSYEQYF
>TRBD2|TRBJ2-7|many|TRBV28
TGTGCCAGCAGTTTCCATCTAGCGGCCCTCTCCTACGAGCAGTACTTC
CASSFHLAALSYEQYF
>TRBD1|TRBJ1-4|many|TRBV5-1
TGCGCCAGCAGCCGTGGGACAGCAACTAATGAAAAACTGTTTTTT
CASSRGTATNEKLFF
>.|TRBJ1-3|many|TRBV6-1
TGTGCCAGCAACGACGGGGTCTCTGGAAACACCATATATTTT
CASNDGVSGNTIYF
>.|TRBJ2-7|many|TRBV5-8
TGTGCCAGCAGCTTGGAAGTAATTCAGGGCTTTCCCTACGAGCAGTACTTC
CASSLEVIQGFPYEQYF
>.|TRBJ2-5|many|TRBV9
TGTGCCAGCACCACTCCCGGCCGAGAAGAGACCCAGTACTTC
CASTTPGREETQYF
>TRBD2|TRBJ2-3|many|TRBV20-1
TGCAGTGCGGACGGACTAGCGGGAGGGAAAGATACGCAGTATTTT
CSADGLAGGKDTQYF
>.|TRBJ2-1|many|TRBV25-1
TGTGCCAGCAGTGAGTGGACGGGAGTGGACAATGAGCAGTTCTTC
CASSEWTGVDNEQFF
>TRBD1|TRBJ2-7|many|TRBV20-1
TGCAGTGCTAGACCGTGGGACAGGGGGTACGAGCAGTACTTC
CSARPWDRGYEQYF
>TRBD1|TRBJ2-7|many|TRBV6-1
TGTGCCAGCAGTCCTCACAGGACAGGCTCCTACGAGCAGTACTTC
CASSPHRTGSYEQYF